This passage covers 29 T cell receptor beta chains from one sample sequenced in a study of blood T cells in healthy people across ages (dated by TCRdb to about 2015). The library came from 5' RACE. TCRdb shows the sequencer as Illumina HiSeq 2500. A second 7 to 11 cycle PCR used a sample-barcoded 5' primer and a J-beta primer mix. The public reads were run again by TCRdb, first through fastp at Q25 and then through MiXCR, and only productive beta chains were kept. Rows with one shared CDR3 protein collapse into an entry with the most common genes and DNA. Here the sample has hundreds of thousands of distinct CDR3 sequences; around 27% occur a single time. Approximately 3.5% of the sample is held by the ten biggest clonotypes. These data are also associated with another study on T cells of mothers and their children.

The sequencing sample was made of blood. The receptors here all came from a boy between 2 and 10 years old in good health.

CDR3 coding DNA: TGTGCCAGCAGCTTCGGGACAGGGAGTAGCACCGGGGAGCTGTTTTTT. Translation: CASSFGTGSSTGELFF. The chain has TRBV7-9 and TRBJ2-2; 9 bases agree with TRBD1. CDR1 SEHNR and CDR2 FQNEAQ come from the germline V gene (reference sequence). The CDR3 sequence is 16 residues long. J gave up 4 bases and V 3 bases, and 6 bases lay outside the gene matches.

V gene TRBV27 combines with J gene TRBJ2-1, with a possible D match to TRBD2 (5 bases). The end of the DNA aligns better with TRBJ2-7, so the J call may be wrong. The germline V gene has CDR1 MNHEY and CDR2 SMNVEV (reference sequence). The CDR3 is made up of 14 amino acids. The CDR3 nucleotides are TGTGCCAGCAGCCCAAGAGGGCAGTCCTACGAGCAGTACTTC. Translating gives CASSPRGQSYEQYF.

CDR3 protein: CATSSGTGTYEQYF. The CDR3 region has the DNA TGTGCCACTTCTTCCGGGACAGGCACCTACGAGCAGTACTTC. The rearrangement uses TRBV27 and TRBJ2-1; 8 bases are a match to TRBD1. The end of the DNA aligns better with TRBJ2-7, so the J call may be wrong. Per germline, CDR1 MNHEY and CDR2 SMNVEV (reference sequence). This CDR3 comprises 14 residues.

The V call is TRBV21-1, the J call TRBJ1-2; the table's D gene call, TRBD1, was not cross checked with the DNA. TRBV21-1 is reported as a pseudogene. The CDR3 is 9 amino acids. CDR3 DNA sequence: TGTGCCAGCCCTTGGGGCCAGCCCTTC. It translates to CASPWGQPF.

The chain links TRBV7-9 to TRBJ2-4; possibly TRBD1 for D (6 bases). CDR1 SEHNR and CDR2 FQNEAQ come from the germline V gene (reference sequence). Trimming removed 5 bases from V and 7 bases from J, with 12 bases in between. The CDR3 runs to 13 residues. The CDR3 region has the DNA TGTGCCAGCAGCGAGACTGGACAGAACATTCAGTACTTC. Residues: CASSETGQNIQYF.

V gene TRBV11-2 combines with J gene TRBJ1-3; D possibly corresponds to TRBD1 (5 bases). The CDR3 runs 20 residues. CDR1 is SGHAT, CDR2 FQNNGV, per germline. The V end was cut by 3 bases, the J end by 1 base, with 25 bases between. The CDR3 here is CASSFPPPGPSRESGNTIYF. CDR3 nucleotides: TGTGCCAGCAGCTTTCCACCACCGGGACCATCGAGGGAATCTGGAAACACCATATATTTT.

This clonotype turned up a few times. V gene TRBV10-3 combines with J gene TRBJ2-5; D is possibly TRBD1 (5 bases). The germline V and J ends were trimmed by 0 bases and 12 bases, with 8 bases remaining between them. CDR1 ENHRY and CDR2 SYGVKD come from the germline V gene. This CDR3 contains 11 residues. The CDR3 DNA sequence: TGTGCCATCAGTGAGTCGAACAGGAAGTACTTC. It codes for CAISESNRKYF.

This clonotype was picked up a small number of times. The chain recombines TRBV7-2 with TRBJ2-2; weak D call: TRBD2 (5 bases). The V gene lost 5 bases and the J gene lost 7 bases, with 20 bases spanning the gap. Looked up from germline, CDR1 is SGHTA and CDR2 is FQGNSA. The CDR3 has 16 residues. The CDR3 loop reads CASSTSVASKYGELFF. Written as DNA, the CDR3 is TGTGCCAGCAGCACCTCGGTGGCTAGCAAGTACGGGGAGCTGTTTTTT.

The chain couples TRBV12-5 to TRBJ2-1; the match to TRBD2 covers 14 bases. The CDR3 is made up of 19 amino acids. CDR1 and CDR2 (germline): LGHNT, FRNRAP. The junction had 13 bases not matched to a gene; V was cut back by 5 bases and J by 4 bases. CDR3 protein: CASGDRRLAGGLTYNEQFF. CDR3 sequence (DNA): TGTGCTAGTGGTGACAGGAGACTAGCGGGAGGGCTGACATACAATGAGCAGTTCTTC.

This clonotype was seen ten or more times. This chain joins TRBV19 and TRBJ2-7; 10 bases agree with TRBD1. Germline assignment: CDR1 LNHDA and CDR2 SQIVND (reference sequence). J was trimmed by 4 bases and V by 7 bases; bases with no gene match: 10. This CDR3 contains 15 residues. CDR3 sequence reads: CASNPTGGGYYEQYF. CDR3 sequence (DNA): TGTGCCAGTAATCCGACAGGGGGCGGCTATTACGAGCAGTACTTC.

This clonotype has only a few counts. This rearrangement joins TRBV7-9 to TRBJ2-1; 8 positions match TRBD1. V lost 5 bases, J lost 4 bases, and 7 bases stayed unmatched. Germline CDR1 reads SEHNR; CDR2 reads FQNEAQ (reference sequence). The CDR3 loop spans 15 amino acids. The CDR3 DNA reads as TGTGCCAGCAGCCGCCGGGACAGGCCGTACAATGAGCAGTTCTTC. Its protein product is CASSRRDRPYNEQFF.

CDR3 sequence reads: CAWSTPRAGGNEQFF. CDR3 sequence (DNA): TGTGCCTGGAGTACTCCACGGGCGGGTGGCAATGAGCAGTTCTTC. This sequence joins TRBV30 and TRBJ2-1, with D perhaps TRBD2 (5 bases). V dropped 2 bases and J dropped 6 bases, with 17 bases sitting between them. CDR3 length: 15 residues. Germline CDR1 and CDR2: GTSNPN and SVGIG (reference sequence).

This clonotype was recorded a few times. This sequence joins TRBV7-9 and TRBJ2-5; 13 positions agree with TRBD2. There are 16 residues in the CDR3. The V gene's germline CDR1 is SEHNR and CDR2 FQNEAQ (reference sequence). The junction had 8 bases not matched to a gene; V was cut back by 5 bases and J by 5 bases. In nucleotides, the CDR3 is TGTGCCAGCAGCATTACTAGCGGGAGGGCCTCCGAGACCCAGTACTTC. Its protein product is CASSITSGRASETQYF.

This clonotype was seen many times. The V gene is TRBV4-1, the J gene TRBJ2-3, with 7 nucleotides matching TRBD2. J lost 1 base, V lost 4 bases, and 11 bases had no gene match. The CDR3 extends over 17 amino acids. The germline gives CDR1 MGHRA, CDR2 YSYEKL. The CDR3 protein is CASSRTPRGEGTDTQYF. The DNA for the CDR3 is TGCGCCAGCAGCCGGACTCCCCGGGGGGAGGGCACAGATACGCAGTATTTT.

V usage is TRBV28 and J usage is TRBJ1-6; TRBD1 matches 9 bases. The CDR3 covers 15 residues. Germline-derived CDR1 and CDR2 are MDHEN and SYDVKM. Unmatched junction bases numbered 9, after V lost 7 bases and J lost 8 bases. In DNA, the CDR3 is TGTGCCAGCATCACGTTGGGACAGGGATATTCACCCCTCCACTTT. It is translated as CASITLGQGYSPLHF.

In DNA form, the CDR3 reads TGCGCCAGCAGCCAAGACCCACTAGCGGGGGGGCAATATTTT. Its translation is CASSQDPLAGGQYF. V gene TRBV4-1 combines with J gene TRBJ2-3, with TRBD2 matching over 13 bases. The CDR3 has 14 amino acids. Germline V lookup: CDR1 MGHRA, CDR2 YSYEKL. Losses at the gene ends were 0 bases for V and 15 bases for J; bases not matched to a gene: 6.

The J gene is TRBJ2-5, the V gene TRBV12-3 or TRBV12-4; 9 bases map to TRBD2. This CDR3 contains 12 residues. With V trimmed by 6 bases and J by 13 bases, 9 bases remained unmatched. The CDR3 here is CASSYGTSSPYF. The CDR3 coding sequence is TGTGCCAGCAGCTACGGGACTAGCTCTCCGTACTTC.

Ten or more counts support this clonotype. The V call is TRBV29-1, the J call TRBJ2-1; D gene uncertain. CDR3 length: 11 residues. Deletions cut 1 base from V and 4 bases from J, with 2 bases between. CDR1 SQVTM and CDR2 ANQGSEA come from the germline V gene. In DNA, the CDR3 is TGCAGCGTTGAAGTGTACAATGAGCAGTTCTTC. Translated, it gives CSVEVYNEQFF.

The CDR3 DNA sequence: TGCGCCAGCGGGCTCTTGGGGCAGGGGGCCCACGAGCAGTACTTC. Amino acid sequence: CASGLLGQGAHEQYF. The chain uses TRBV4-3 and TRBJ2-5, with 8 bases that match TRBD1. The better agreement between TRBJ2-7 and the DNA end casts doubt on the J call. Germline V gene lookup returns CDR1 LGHNA and CDR2 YSLEER. This CDR3 has 15 residues.

The chain recombines TRBV20-1 with TRBJ2-4; D uncertain. Trimming took off 0 bases at V and 1 base at J, with 7 bases between the two ends. The CDR3 totals 14 residues. CDR1 and CDR2 (germline): DFQATT, SNEGSKA (reference sequence). As DNA, the CDR3 is TGCAGTGCTAGAGATTTCAGGGCCAAAAACATTCAGTACTTC. Protein sequence: CSARDFRAKNIQYF.

The chain links TRBV27 to TRBJ1-2; the match to TRBD1 covers 10 bases. J lost 7 bases, V lost 6 bases, and 11 bases had no gene match. The germline V gene encodes CDR1 MNHEY and CDR2 SMNVEV (reference sequence). The CDR3 spans 15 residues. The CDR3 sequence: CASRTGGQGKGGYTF. CDR3 DNA sequence: TGTGCCAGCAGGACCGGGGGACAGGGGAAGGGTGGCTACACCTTC.

The V call is TRBV7-2, the J call TRBJ2-1; either TRBD1 or TRBD2 may supply D (5 bases each). CDR3 length: 13 residues. Trimming took off 1 base at V and 8 bases at J, with 9 bases between the two ends. Germline V gene lookup returns CDR1 SGHTA and CDR2 FQGNSA. The CDR3 protein is CASSLVGVHEQFF. DNA for the CDR3: TGTGCCAGCAGCTTAGTGGGGGTCCATGAGCAGTTCTTC. Full variable domain (outside the CDR3, taken from reference TRBV7-2 and TRBJ2-1): GAGVSQSPSNKVTEKGKDVELRCDPISGHTALYWYRQSLGQGLEFLIYFQGNSAPDKSGLPSDRFSAERTGGSVSTLTIQRTQQEDSAVYLCASSLVGVHEQFFGPGTRLTVL.

This clonotype was found a few times. This chain uses TRBV2 with TRBJ2-5, with 11 bases identical to TRBD2. Near its end, the DNA agrees better with TRBJ2-1, so the J call may be wrong. Per germline, CDR1 SNHLY and CDR2 FYNNEI. This CDR3 has 16 amino acids. The DNA of the CDR3 is TGTGCCAGCAGTGAGTTGGGACTAGCGGACTACAATGAGCAGTTCTTC. Amino acid sequence: CASSELGLADYNEQFF.

The gene calls are TRBV5-1 and TRBJ1-1; 7 nucleotides agree with TRBD1. With 4 bases clipped from V and 4 bases from J, the junction kept 10 bases outside the gene matches. CDR1 and CDR2 from the germline V gene are SGHRS and YFSETQ. This CDR3 has 15 residues. The CDR3 loop is CASSPGRTGGTEAFF. CDR3 DNA: TGCGCCAGCAGCCCAGGGAGGACAGGCGGCACTGAAGCTTTCTTT.

A few counts support this clonotype. The chain carries TRBV2 and TRBJ2-5; D remains unclear. This CDR3 contains 12 residues. The germline gives CDR1 SNHLY, CDR2 FYNNEI. V lost 5 bases and J lost 5, with 9 bases in between. The CDR3 reads CASSTDSETQYF. The CDR3 nucleotides are TGTGCCAGCAGTACCGACTCGGAGACCCAGTACTTC.

The chain links TRBV5-1 to TRBJ2-1; D remains ambiguous. CDR1 is SGHRS and CDR2 is YFSETQ in the germline V gene. The CDR3 extends over 15 amino acids. The V end lost 0 bases, the J end lost 0 bases, and 7 bases lay between the germline ends. CDR3 in amino acids: CASSLAVNSYNEQFF. CDR3 nucleotide sequence: TGCGCCAGCAGCTTGGCCGTAAACTCCTACAATGAGCAGTTCTTC.

The count of this clonotype is one. The V and J genes are TRBV16 and TRBJ1-1; possibly TRBD1 for D (5 bases). The CDR3 is 15 amino acids. Trimming shortened V by 4 bases and J by 5 bases, and 17 bases separated the two germline ends. CDR1 is KGHSY and CDR2 is FQNENV in the germline V gene. CDR3 sequence (DNA): TGTGCCAGCAGCCGTGGGGCCAAGCCCGGGACTGAAGCTTTCTTT. It translates to CASSRGAKPGTEAFF.

V gene TRBV7-9 combines with J gene TRBJ1-1; no firm D call. V lost 5 bases and J 1 base, leaving 8 bases between the germline ends. This CDR3 spans 13 amino acids. CDR1 SEHNR and CDR2 FQNEAQ come from the germline V gene (reference sequence). In nucleotides, the CDR3 is TGTGCCAGCAGCACGACACAGAACACTGAAGCTTTCTTT. It is translated as CASSTTQNTEAFF.

This clonotype was counted a single time. The gene calls are TRBV3-1 and TRBJ1-2; TRBD1 aligns across 8 bases. Germline assignment: CDR1 LGHDT and CDR2 YNNKEL (reference sequence). The CDR3 is made up of 15 amino acids. Trimming removed 1 base from V and 8 bases from J; junction bases left unmatched: 9. The CDR3 DNA sequence: TGTGCCAGCAGCCAAGCCCACGACAGGGGCCACGGCTACACCTTC. It is translated as CASSQAHDRGHGYTF.